A single sample gave rise to the 2 T cell receptor beta chains below, sequenced in a study of T cell responses to AZD1222 COVID-19 vaccine. TCRdb keeps only in-frame clones here, not all; method: immunoSEQ multiplex PCR. The data hold under 95,000 clones, with 75% to 90% observed a single time. The source was peripheral blood, collected on day 0 of AZD1222 vaccination. The receptors were gathered from an adult in good health.

In this sample, this clone turned up once. This chain links TRBV7-2 with TRBJ2-1, with 12 bases matching TRBD2. CDR1 is SGHTA and CDR2 is FQGNSA in the germline V gene. The CDR3 contains 15 residues. V lost 7 bases to trimming and J lost 7 bases; unmatched junction nucleotides: 8. CDR3 DNA sequence: TGTGCCAGCACCTCTAGCGGGGGGGCCTTTAATGAGCAGTTCTTC. Amino acids: CASTSSGGAFNEQFF.

The rearrangement uses TRBV19 and TRBJ1-6; D remains unclear. V dropped 5 bases and J dropped 1 base, with 3 bases sitting between them. Germline CDR1 is LNHDA and CDR2 is SQIVND (reference sequence). The CDR3 covers 13 residues. This CDR3 is CASSSSYNSPLHF. The CDR3 bases are TGTGCCAGTAGTTCTTCCTATAATTCACCCCTCCACTTT.